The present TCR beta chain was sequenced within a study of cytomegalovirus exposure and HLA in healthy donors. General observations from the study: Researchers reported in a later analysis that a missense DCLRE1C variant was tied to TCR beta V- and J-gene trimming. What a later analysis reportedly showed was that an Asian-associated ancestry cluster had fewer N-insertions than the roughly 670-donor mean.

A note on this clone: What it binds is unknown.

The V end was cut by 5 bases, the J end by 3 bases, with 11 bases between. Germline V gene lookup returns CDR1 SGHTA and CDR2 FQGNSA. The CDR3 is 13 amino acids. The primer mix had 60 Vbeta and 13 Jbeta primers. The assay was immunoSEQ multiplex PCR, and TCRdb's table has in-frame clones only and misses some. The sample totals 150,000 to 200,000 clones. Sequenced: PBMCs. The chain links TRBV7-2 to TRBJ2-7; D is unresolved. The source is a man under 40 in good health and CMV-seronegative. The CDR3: CASSPRLRYEQYF. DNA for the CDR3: TGTGCCAGCAGCCCCAGATTACGCTACGAGCAGTACTTC.